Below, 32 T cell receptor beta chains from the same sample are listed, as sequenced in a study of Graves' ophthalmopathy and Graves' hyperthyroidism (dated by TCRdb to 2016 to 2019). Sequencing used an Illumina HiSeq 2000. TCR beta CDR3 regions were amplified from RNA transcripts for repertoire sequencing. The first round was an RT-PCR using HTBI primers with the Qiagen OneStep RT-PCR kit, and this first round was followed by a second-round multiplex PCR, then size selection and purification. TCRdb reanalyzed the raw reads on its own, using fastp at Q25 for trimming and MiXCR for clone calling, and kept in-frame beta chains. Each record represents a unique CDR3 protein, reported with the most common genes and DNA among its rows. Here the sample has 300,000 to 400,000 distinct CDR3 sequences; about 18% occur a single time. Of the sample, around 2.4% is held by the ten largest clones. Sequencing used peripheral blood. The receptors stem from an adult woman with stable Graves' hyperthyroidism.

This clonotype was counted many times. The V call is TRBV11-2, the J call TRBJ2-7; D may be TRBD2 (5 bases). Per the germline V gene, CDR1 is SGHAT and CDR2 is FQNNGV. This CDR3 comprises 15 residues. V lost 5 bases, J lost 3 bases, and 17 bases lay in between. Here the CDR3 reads CASSLRRETHYEQYF. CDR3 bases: TGTGCCAGCAGCCTGAGACGGGAAACTCACTACGAGCAGTACTTC.

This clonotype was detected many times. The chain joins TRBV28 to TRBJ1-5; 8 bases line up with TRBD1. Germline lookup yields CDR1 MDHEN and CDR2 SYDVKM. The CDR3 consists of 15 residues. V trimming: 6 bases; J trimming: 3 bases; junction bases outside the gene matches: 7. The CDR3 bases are TGTGCCAGCAGCCCGAGACAGGGGTACAATCAGCCCCAGCATTTT. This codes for CASSPRQGYNQPQHF.

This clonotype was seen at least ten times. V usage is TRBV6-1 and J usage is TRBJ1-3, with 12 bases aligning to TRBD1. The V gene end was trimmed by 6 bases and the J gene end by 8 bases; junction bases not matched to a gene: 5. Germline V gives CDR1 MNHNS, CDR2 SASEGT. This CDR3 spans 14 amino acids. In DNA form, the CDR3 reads TGTGCCAGCAGGGGGACAGGGGGCTTTGACACCATATATTTT. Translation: CASRGTGGFDTIYF.

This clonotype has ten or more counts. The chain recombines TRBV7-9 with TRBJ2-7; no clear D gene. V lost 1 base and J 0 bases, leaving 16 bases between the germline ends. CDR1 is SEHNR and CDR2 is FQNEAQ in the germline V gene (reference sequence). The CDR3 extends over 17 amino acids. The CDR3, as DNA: TGTGCCAGCAGCTTAGGGGCTTTTGGGAAGAGCTCCTACGAGCAGTACTTC. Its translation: CASSLGAFGKSSYEQYF.

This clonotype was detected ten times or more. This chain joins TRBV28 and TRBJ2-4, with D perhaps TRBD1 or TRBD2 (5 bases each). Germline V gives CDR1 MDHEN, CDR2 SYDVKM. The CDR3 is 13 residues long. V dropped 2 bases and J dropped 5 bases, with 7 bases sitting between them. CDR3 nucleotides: TGTGCCAGCAGTTTAGGGGGAGAAAACATTCAGTACTTC. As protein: CASSLGGENIQYF.

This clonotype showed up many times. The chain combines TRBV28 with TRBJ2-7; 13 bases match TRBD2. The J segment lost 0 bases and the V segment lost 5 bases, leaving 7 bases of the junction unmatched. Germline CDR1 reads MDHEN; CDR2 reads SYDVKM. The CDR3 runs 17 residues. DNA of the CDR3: TGTGCCAGCAGTCTACGGACTAGCGGGAGCAGCTCCTACGAGCAGTACTTC. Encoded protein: CASSLRTSGSSSYEQYF.

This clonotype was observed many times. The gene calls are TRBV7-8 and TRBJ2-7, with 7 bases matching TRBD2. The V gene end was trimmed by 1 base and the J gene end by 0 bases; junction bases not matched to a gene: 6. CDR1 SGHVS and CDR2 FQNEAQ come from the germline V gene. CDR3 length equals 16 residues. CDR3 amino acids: CASSLVRGLNSYEQYF. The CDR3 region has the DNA TGTGCCAGCAGCTTAGTAAGGGGACTAAACTCCTACGAGCAGTACTTC.

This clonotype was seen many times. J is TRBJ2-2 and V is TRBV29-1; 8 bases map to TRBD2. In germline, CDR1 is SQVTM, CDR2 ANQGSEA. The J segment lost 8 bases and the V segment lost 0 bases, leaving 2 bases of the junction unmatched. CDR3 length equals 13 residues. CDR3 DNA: TGCAGCGTTGAAGAGCGGGAGGCTGGGGAGCTGTTTTTT. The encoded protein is CSVEEREAGELFF.

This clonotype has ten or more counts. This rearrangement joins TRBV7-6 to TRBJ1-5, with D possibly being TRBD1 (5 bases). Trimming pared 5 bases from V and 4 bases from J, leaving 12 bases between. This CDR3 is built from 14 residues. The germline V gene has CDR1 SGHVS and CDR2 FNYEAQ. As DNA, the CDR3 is TGTGCCAGCAGCCCATTAGGGGAAAATCAGCCCCAGCATTTT. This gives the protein CASSPLGENQPQHF.

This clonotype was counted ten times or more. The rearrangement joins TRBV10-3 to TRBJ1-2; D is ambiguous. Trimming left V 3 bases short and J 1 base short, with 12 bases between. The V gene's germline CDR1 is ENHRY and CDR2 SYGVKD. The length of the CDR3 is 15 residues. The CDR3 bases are TGTGCCATCAGTGATGGAGGCGGCGATAACTATGGCTACACCTTC. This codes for CAISDGGGDNYGYTF.

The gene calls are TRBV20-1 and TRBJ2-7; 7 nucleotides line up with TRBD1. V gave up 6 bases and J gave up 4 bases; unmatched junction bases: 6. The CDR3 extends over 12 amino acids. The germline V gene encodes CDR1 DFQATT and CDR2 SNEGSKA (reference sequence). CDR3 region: CSAIDRAYEQYF. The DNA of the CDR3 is TGCAGTGCCATAGACAGGGCATACGAGCAGTACTTC.

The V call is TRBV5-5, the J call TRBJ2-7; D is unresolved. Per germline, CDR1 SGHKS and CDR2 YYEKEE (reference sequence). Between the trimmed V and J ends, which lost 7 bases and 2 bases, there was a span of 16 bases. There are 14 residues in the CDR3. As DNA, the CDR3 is TGTGCCAGCGATCTCAGCCCCGAAACCTACGAGCAGTACTTC. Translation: CASDLSPETYEQYF.

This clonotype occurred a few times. The CDR3 sequence: CASSLRDRGSGTEAFF. DNA of the CDR3: TGTGCCAGCAGCTTAAGGGACAGGGGAAGTGGCACTGAAGCTTTCTTT. The V call is TRBV5-4, the J call TRBJ1-1; 10 bases map to TRBD1. Germline V gene data show CDR1 as SGHNT and CDR2 as YYREEE (reference sequence). The CDR3 contains 16 residues. V was pared by 2 bases and J by 4 bases, with 8 bases of the junction left unmatched.

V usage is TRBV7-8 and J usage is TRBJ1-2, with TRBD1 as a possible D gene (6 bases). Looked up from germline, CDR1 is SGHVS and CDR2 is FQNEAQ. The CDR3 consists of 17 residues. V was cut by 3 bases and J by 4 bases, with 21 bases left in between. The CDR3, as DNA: TGTGCCAGCAGCTTGGGGTTGGCCTTACAGGGTGCCTATGGCTACACCTTC. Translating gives CASSLGLALQGAYGYTF.

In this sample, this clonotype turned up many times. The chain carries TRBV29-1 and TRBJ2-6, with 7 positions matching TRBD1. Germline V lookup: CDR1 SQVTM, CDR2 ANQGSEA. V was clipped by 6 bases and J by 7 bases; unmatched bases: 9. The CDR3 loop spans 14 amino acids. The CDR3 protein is CSVEDQGDANVLTF. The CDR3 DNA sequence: TGCAGCGTGGAGGATCAGGGGGATGCCAACGTCCTGACTTTC.

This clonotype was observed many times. CDR3 loop: CASSLFLEGYGYTF. CDR3 DNA sequence: TGTGCCAGCAGTTTATTTCTGGAGGGCTATGGCTACACCTTC. This chain uses TRBV12-3 or TRBV12-4 with TRBJ1-2, with no clear D. V was pared by 2 bases and J by 4 bases, with 11 bases between. This CDR3 contains 14 residues.

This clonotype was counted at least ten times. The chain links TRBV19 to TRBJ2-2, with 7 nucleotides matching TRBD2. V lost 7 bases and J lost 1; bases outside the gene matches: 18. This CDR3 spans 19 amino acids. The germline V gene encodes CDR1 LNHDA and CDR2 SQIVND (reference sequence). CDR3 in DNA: TGTGCCAGTATGGGTTCTAGCGGCCCCTTACCTAGGAACACCGGGGAGCTGTTTTTT. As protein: CASMGSSGPLPRNTGELFF.

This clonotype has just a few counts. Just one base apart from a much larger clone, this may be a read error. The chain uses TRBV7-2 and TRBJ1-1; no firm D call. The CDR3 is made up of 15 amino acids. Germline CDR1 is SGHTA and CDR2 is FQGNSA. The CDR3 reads CASSLGWLMNTKAFF. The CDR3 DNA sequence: TGTGCCAGCAGCTTAGGGTGGCTCATGAACACTAAAGCTTTCTTT.

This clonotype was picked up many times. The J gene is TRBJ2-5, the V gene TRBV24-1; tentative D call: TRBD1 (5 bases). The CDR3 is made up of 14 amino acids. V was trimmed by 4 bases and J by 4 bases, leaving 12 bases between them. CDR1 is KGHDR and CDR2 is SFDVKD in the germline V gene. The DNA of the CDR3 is TGTGCCACCAGTGACTCCGACAGCCTAGAGACCCAGTACTTC. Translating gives CATSDSDSLETQYF.

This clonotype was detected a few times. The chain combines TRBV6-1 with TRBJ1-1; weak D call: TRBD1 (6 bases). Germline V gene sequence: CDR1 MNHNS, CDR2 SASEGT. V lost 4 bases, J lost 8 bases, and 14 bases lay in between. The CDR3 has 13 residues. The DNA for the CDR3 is TGTGCCAGCAGTGTGGAGGGGGACGGAGAAGCTTTCTTT. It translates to CASSVEGDGEAFF.

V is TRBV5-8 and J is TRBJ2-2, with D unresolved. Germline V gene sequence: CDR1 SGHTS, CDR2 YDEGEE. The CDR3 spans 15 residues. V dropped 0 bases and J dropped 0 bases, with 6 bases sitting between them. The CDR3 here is CASSLARANTGELFF. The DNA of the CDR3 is TGTGCCAGCAGCTTGGCCAGAGCGAACACCGGGGAGCTGTTTTTT.

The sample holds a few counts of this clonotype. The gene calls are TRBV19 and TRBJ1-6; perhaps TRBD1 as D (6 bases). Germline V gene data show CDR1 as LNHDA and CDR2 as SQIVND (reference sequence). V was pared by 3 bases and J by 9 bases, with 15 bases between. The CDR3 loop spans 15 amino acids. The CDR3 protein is CASSIPGARASPLHF. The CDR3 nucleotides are TGTGCCAGTAGTATTCCGGGGGCGCGGGCTTCACCCCTCCACTTT.

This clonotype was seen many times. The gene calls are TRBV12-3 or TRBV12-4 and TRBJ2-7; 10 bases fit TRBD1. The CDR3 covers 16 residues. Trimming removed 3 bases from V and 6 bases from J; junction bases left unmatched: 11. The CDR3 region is CASSFWDRGEGVEQYF. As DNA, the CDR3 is TGTGCCAGCAGTTTTTGGGACAGGGGTGAGGGCGTCGAGCAGTACTTC.

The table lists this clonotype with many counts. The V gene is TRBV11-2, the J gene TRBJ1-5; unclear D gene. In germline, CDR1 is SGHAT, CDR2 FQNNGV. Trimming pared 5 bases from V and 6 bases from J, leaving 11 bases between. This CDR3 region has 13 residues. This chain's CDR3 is CASSPHAGQPQHF. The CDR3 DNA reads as TGTGCCAGCAGCCCCCATGCGGGTCAGCCCCAGCATTTT.

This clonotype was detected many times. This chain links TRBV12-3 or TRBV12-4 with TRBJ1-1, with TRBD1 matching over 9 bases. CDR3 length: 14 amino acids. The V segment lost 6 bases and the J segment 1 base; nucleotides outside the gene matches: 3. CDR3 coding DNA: TGTGCCAGCAGGGGACAGGGCGGGAACACTGAAGCTTTCTTT. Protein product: CASRGQGGNTEAFF.

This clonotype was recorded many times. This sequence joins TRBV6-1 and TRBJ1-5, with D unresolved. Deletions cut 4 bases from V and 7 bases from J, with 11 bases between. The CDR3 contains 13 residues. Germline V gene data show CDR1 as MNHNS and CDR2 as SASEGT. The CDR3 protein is CASSVARQQPQHF. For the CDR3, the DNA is TGTGCCAGCAGTGTTGCACGGCAGCAGCCCCAGCATTTT.

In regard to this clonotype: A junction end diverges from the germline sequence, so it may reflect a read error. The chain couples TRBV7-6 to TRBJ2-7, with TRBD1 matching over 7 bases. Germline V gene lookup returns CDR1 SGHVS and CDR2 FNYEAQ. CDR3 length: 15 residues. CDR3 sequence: CASRQGIMSSYDQYF. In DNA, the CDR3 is TGTGCCAGCAGACAGGGGATTATGAGCTCCTACGATCAGTACTTC.

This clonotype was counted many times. In DNA, the CDR3 is TGTGCCAGCAGTTTCAATGGGAACTCCTACGAGCAGTACTTC. Encoded protein: CASSFNGNSYEQYF. V gene TRBV28 combines with J gene TRBJ2-7; D is unresolved. This CDR3 contains 14 residues. Trimming stripped 3 bases from V and 0 bases from J, with 9 bases between. CDR1 MDHEN and CDR2 SYDVKM come from the germline V gene.

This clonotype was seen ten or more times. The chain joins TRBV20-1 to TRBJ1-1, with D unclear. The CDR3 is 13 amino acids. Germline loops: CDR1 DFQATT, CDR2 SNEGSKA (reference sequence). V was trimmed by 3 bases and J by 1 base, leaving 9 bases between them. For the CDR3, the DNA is TGCAGTGCTAGTGCCGGGTCGAACACTGAAGCTTTCTTT. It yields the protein CSASAGSNTEAFF.

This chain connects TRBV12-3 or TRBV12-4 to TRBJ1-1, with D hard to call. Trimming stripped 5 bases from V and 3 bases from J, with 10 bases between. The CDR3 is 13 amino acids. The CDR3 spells CASSRLWDTEAFF. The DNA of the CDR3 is TGTGCCAGCAGTCGCCTATGGGACACTGAAGCTTTCTTT.

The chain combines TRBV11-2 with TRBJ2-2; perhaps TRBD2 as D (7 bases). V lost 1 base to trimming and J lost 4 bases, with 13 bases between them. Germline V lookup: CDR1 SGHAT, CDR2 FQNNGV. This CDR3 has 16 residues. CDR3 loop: CASSLGGGRGTGELFF. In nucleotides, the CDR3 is TGTGCCAGCAGCTTAGGGGGGGGCCGCGGCACCGGGGAGCTGTTTTTT.

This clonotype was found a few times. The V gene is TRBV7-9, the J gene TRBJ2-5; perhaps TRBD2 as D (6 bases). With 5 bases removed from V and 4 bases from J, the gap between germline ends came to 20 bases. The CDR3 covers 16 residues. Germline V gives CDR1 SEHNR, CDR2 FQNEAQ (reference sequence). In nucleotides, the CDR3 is TGTGCCAGCAGCCCCTTAGGGGTCGGAGGGTCAGAGACCCAGTACTTC. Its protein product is CASSPLGVGGSETQYF.